Included here is one T cell receptor beta chain sequence, with context. This sample was taken from a study of blood T cell repertoires in COVID-19. About the study: Donors in the United States, Italy and Spain gave samples during acute or convalescent COVID-19. T cells, B-cell-depleted T cells, or PBMCs provided the cDNA or gDNA that served as material.

Some clones are missing from TCRdb's copy, which holds only in-frame ones; the method was immunoSEQ multiplex PCR. The sample shows approximately 200,000 clones, around 85% of them seen only once. The CDR3 is 14 residues long. Germline V gene data show CDR1 as MGHRA and CDR2 as YSYEKL. V shed 2 bases, J shed 3 bases, and the junction held 3 bases outside the gene matches. Participants were placed into cohorts based on the clinical history they reported. Cohort 3 donors were reported recovered after two negative PCRs, clearance, or symptom resolution. Sample: PBMCs or T cells enriched from blood (not recorded which). The rearrangement joins TRBV4-1 to TRBJ2-5, with TRBD1 identical over 7 bases. This TCR was recovered from a young woman who had recovered from COVID-19. CDR3 DNA: TGCGCCAGCAGCCAACCGGGACAGAAAGAGACCCAGTACTTC. Its protein is CASSQPGQKETQYF.